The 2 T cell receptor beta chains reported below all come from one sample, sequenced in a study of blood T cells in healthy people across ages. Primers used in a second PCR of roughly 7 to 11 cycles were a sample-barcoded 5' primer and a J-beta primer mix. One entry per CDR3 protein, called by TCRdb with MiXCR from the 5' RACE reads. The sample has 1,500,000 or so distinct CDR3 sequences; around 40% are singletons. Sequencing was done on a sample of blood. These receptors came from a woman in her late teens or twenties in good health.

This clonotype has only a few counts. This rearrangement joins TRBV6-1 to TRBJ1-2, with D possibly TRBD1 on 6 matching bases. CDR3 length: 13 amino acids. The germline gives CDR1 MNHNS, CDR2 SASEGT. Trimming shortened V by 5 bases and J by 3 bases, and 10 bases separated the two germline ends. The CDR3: CASSRTAYYGYTF. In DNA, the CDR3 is TGTGCCAGCAGTCGGACAGCCTACTATGGCTACACCTTC.

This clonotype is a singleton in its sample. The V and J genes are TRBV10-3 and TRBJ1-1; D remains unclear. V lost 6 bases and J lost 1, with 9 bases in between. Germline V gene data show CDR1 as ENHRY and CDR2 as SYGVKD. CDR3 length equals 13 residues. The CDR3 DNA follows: TGTGCCATCAGCGTAGAGAAGAACACTGAAGCTTTCTTT. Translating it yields CAISVEKNTEAFF.